This T cell receptor beta chain originates from a study of blood T cell repertoires in COVID-19. For the study at large: Material from acute and convalescent COVID-19 was sourced from the United States, Italy and Spain.

The germline CDR1 and CDR2 sequences are LNHDA and SQIVND (reference sequence). V lost 6 bases and J lost 2, with 16 bases in between. The CDR3 length is 15 residues. This clone occurred once. In the study's own analysis: Nucleated cell number was recorded as an estimate derived from reference gene primer amplification. The assay was immunoSEQ multiplex PCR, and TCRdb's table has in-frame clones only and misses some. V, J and clone size are those of that table, while D and trimming were read from the DNA. The repertoire holds around 230,000 clones, with 87% as singletons. The material sequenced was peripheral blood. The sequence was obtained from a man in his sixties who had recovered from COVID-19. The rearrangement joins TRBV19 to TRBJ1-2, with a possible D match to TRBD1 (5 bases). The DNA for the CDR3 is TGTGCCAGTAGGGTTAGCGGTGCAGGGAACTATGGCTACACCTTC. This sequence encodes CASRVSGAGNYGYTF.